A selection of T cell receptor beta chains follows, all from one sample in a study of T cell changes during pregnancy in multiple sclerosis. Profiled with immunoSEQ multiplex PCR; TCRdb holds only in-frame clones, not every one. This repertoire shows 50,000 to 70,000 clones, 91% found once; its top ten account for 1% to 1.5%. Specimen: peripheral blood, collected after pregnancy. The receptors shown here come from a female donor in good health, enrolled as a control in a pregnancy study. Each CDR3 is given with its conserved first and last residue. A D gene is named only where the DNA matches it firmly. Expanded clones get a size class; other rows say once, few or many, or leave the size out.

TRBJ1-1,.,TRBV19,15,.,TGTGCCAGTAGTATGGGGCCTTTGGGGAACACTGAAGCTTTCTTT,CASSMGPLGNTEAFF
TRBJ2-6,.,TRBV6-1,16,.,TGTGCCAGCAGTGAAGCATACAGACCTGGGGCCAACGTCCTGACTTTC,CASSEAYRPGANVLTF
TRBJ2-1,TRBD1,TRBV29-1,14,.,TGCAGCGCCAGGGGGACAGGAAAATACAATGAGCAGTTCTTC,CSARGTGKYNEQFF
TRBJ1-5,.,TRBV13,18,.,TGTGCCAGCAGCCTCATCCCAAACCACAGGGTCTCGGGTCAGCCCCAGCATTTT,CASSLIPNHRVSGQPQHF
TRBJ2-7,TRBD2,TRBV5-1,15,.,TGCGCCAGCAGCTCCCTCGGGGGGAGTTCCTACGAGCAGTACTTC,CASSSLGGSSYEQYF
TRBJ2-3,TRBD1,TRBV19,17,.,TGTGCCAGTAGTCCCTCCCTCGGGACAGGAAGCACAGATACGCAGTATTTT,CASSPSLGTGSTDTQYF
TRBJ2-5,.,TRBV14,13,.,TGTGCCAGCAGCCAGGGCAGCCAAGAGACCCAGTACTTC,CASSQGSQETQYF
TRBJ2-1,.,TRBV27,11,.,TGTGCCAGCAACAGCTACAATGAGCAGTTCTTC,CASNSYNEQFF
TRBJ1-4,.,TRBV7-2,14,.,TGTGCCAGCAGCTTAGGAGGGAGAAGTGAAAAACTGTTTTTT,CASSLGGRSEKLFF
TRBJ1-2,.,TRBV5-1,14,once,TGCGCCAGCAGCTTGGGGCAGGGGAACTATGGCTACACCTTC,CASSLGQGNYGYTF
TRBJ1-1,TRBD1,TRBV5-8,15,.,TGTGCCAGCAGCTTGCAGGGACAGACGTTCACTGAAGCTTTCTTT,CASSLQGQTFTEAFF
TRBJ2-5,.,TRBV11-2,16,.,TGTGCCAGCAGCTTAGTAACGGGGAGTCCCCAAGAGACCCAGTACTTC,CASSLVTGSPQETQYF
TRBJ1-2,.,TRBV4-2,15,.,TGTGCCAGCAGCCAAGAACCCCGGTCGAACTATGGCTACACCTTC,CASSQEPRSNYGYTF
TRBJ2-7,TRBD1,TRBV2,14,.,TGTGCCAGCAGACCCCGGGACAGGGGCGACGAGCAGTACTTC,CASRPRDRGDEQYF
TRBJ2-7,.,TRBV15,13,.,TGTGCCACCAGCTACGAAAGGGGCAGCGAGCAGTACTTC,CATSYERGSEQYF
TRBJ1-1,.,TRBV10-2,13,.,TGCGCCAGCAGTGAGCGGGGGGAGACTGAAGCTTTCTTT,CASSERGETEAFF
TRBJ1-2,TRBD1,TRBV27,17,.,TGTGCCAGCAGTTTATCGGAGGGGGCCGCCTACCTCTATGGCTACACCTTC,CASSLSEGAAYLYGYTF
TRBJ1-2,TRBD1,TRBV6-6,12,.,TGTGCCAGCAGCAGGGACAGTAATGGCTACACCTTC,CASSRDSNGYTF
TRBJ1-4,TRBD1,TRBV7-9,14,.,TGTGCCAGCAGCCTCGGGACAGCCGAAAGAAAACTGTTTTTT,CASSLGTAERKLFF
TRBJ1-3,TRBD1,TRBV27,14,.,TGTGCCAGCAGTCTGACAGGGATTGGAAACACCATATATTTT,CASSLTGIGNTIYF
TRBJ2-7,.,TRBV29-1,16,.,TGCAGCGTTGAGATTATGGTAACCGTAACTACCTACGAGCAGTACTTC,CSVEIMVTVTTYEQYF
TRBJ2-5,.,TRBV11-2,15,.,TGTGCCAGCAGCGCAAACACAGGTTTAAGGGAGACCCAGTACTTC,CASSANTGLRETQYF
TRBJ2-7,TRBD1,TRBV6-5,14,.,TGTGCCAGCAGTTACACTGACAGGGACTACGAGCAGTACTTC,CASSYTDRDYEQYF
TRBJ1-6,TRBD1,TRBV14,15,.,TGTGCCAGCAGCCAAGGACAGGGGCCTAATTCACCCCTCCACTTT,CASSQGQGPNSPLHF
TRBJ2-1,TRBD2,TRBV5-1,14,.,TGCGCCAGCAGCTTGTCTAGCGGGGTGAATGAGCAGTTCTTC,CASSLSSGVNEQFF
TRBJ2-1,TRBD1,TRBV19,17,.,TGTGCCAGTAGTACCTCCCAACAGGGGGTCGGAGTCGATGAGCAGTTCTTC,CASSTSQQGVGVDEQFF
TRBJ2-6,.,TRBV4-3,16,.,TGCGCCAGCAGCCAAGAGCTAGGCTCTGGGGCCAACGTCCTGACTTTC,CASSQELGSGANVLTF
TRBJ1-1,TRBD1,TRBV18,15,.,TGTGCCAGCTCACCAACACCAGGGGGTCGCACTGAAGCTTTCTTT,CASSPTPGGRTEAFF
TRBJ2-1,.,TRBV11-3,11,.,TGTGCCAGCAGCTTACTCAGGGAGGCGTTCTTC,CASSLLREAFF
TRBJ2-5,.,TRBV10-3,15,.,TGTGCCATCAGTGAGTCACCTAAAGGGGCCGAGACCCAGTACTTC,CAISESPKGAETQYF
TRBJ1-1,TRBD1,TRBV9,13,.,TGTGCCAGCGGCCGGGCAGGGGGCACTGAAGCTTTCTTT,CASGRAGGTEAFF